This passage covers 8 T cell receptor beta chains from one sample sequenced in a study of cytomegalovirus exposure and HLA in healthy donors. This PCR relied on a set of 60 Vbeta primers and 13 Jbeta primers. The protocol was immunoSEQ multiplex PCR, while the TCRdb copy is restricted to in-frame clones and leaves out a portion. The table lists about 200,000 clones, 79% of them singletons, with around 1.4% in the top ten. Source material: PBMCs. These receptors originate from a girl between 5 and 17 years old in good health and CMV-seropositive.

This chain links TRBV9 with TRBJ1-2; 7 positions match TRBD1. This CDR3 contains 15 residues. Germline CDR1 is SGDLS and CDR2 is YYNGEE. The trim removed 2 bases at V and 2 bases at J, leaving 6 bases unmatched. The CDR3 region is CASSVAGGRNYGYTF. The CDR3 bases are TGTGCCAGCAGCGTTGCAGGGGGTAGAAACTATGGCTACACCTTC.

The chain joins TRBV12-5 to TRBJ2-3; 10 positions agree with TRBD2. Germline V gene sequence: CDR1 LGHNT, CDR2 FRNRAP. Trimming took 7 bases from V and 9 from J; bases not matched to a gene: 4. The CDR3 runs 12 residues. In nucleotides, the CDR3 is TGTGCTAGTGCCCAACTAGCGGGGACGCAGTATTTT. Protein sequence: CASAQLAGTQYF.

CDR3 sequence reads: CASSPDRVSEKLFF. For the CDR3, the DNA is TGTGCCAGCAGCCCCGACAGGGTATCTGAAAAACTGTTTTTT. The chain links TRBV11-2 to TRBJ1-4, with 7 bases aligning to TRBD1. The CDR3 spans 14 residues. Looked up from germline, CDR1 is SGHAT and CDR2 is FQNNGV. The ends lost 5 bases at V and 7 bases at J; junction bases unmatched: 7.

With respect to this clone: This sample includes further DNA sequences coding for the same CDR3. The gene calls are TRBV6-6 and TRBJ2-7; 9 nucleotides match TRBD1. Germline V gene data show CDR1 as MNHNY and CDR2 as SVGAGI (reference sequence). CDR3 length equals 14 residues. V was pared by 6 bases and J by 1 base, with 4 bases of the junction left unmatched. Here the CDR3 reads CASRTGQGSYEQYF. The CDR3 DNA reads as TGTGCCAGCAGAACTGGACAGGGGTCCTACGAGCAGTACTTC.

This chain joins TRBV25-1 and TRBJ1-1; tentatively, D is TRBD1 (5 bases). This CDR3 has 17 residues. Trimming left V 1 base short and J 6 bases short, with 21 bases between. Germline assignment: CDR1 MGHDK and CDR2 SYGVNS. The CDR3 nucleotides read TGTGCCAGCAGTGAATCAAGCGGGGGGTCCTTTTTGGCTGAAGCTTTCTTT. It codes for CASSESSGGSFLAEAFF. Drawing the rest from reference TRBV25-1 and TRBJ1-1, the complete variable domain is EADIYQTPRYLVIGTGKKITLECSQTMGHDKMYWYQQDPGMELHLIHYSYGVNSTEKGDLSSESTVSRIRTEHFPLTLESARPSHTSQYLCASSESSGGSFLAEAFFGQGTRLTVV.

The chain carries TRBV11-3 and TRBJ2-7; no reliable D call. CDR1 SGHNT and CDR2 YENEEA come from the germline V gene. Trimming took 0 bases from V and 0 from J, leaving 6 bases between them. CDR3 length: 14 amino acids. CDR3 DNA: TGTGCCAGCAGCTTAGAGCCAGACTCCTACGAGCAGTACTTC. Its protein is CASSLEPDSYEQYF. Supplemented by reference TRBV11-3 and TRBJ2-7, the full variable domain reads EAGVVQSPRYKIIEKKQPVAFWCNPISGHNTLYWYLQNLGQGPELLIRYENEEAVDDSQLPKDRFSAERLKGVDSTLKIQPAELGDSAVYLCASSLEPDSYEQYFGPGTRLTVT.

The rearrangement joins TRBV10-3 to TRBJ1-1; D call uncertain. Germline V gene sequence: CDR1 ENHRY, CDR2 SYGVKD. The CDR3 has 12 amino acids. Trimming took off 10 bases at V and 3 bases at J, with 12 bases between the two ends. CDR3 amino acids: CATQAGYTEAFF. The CDR3 DNA follows: TGTGCCACCCAGGCGGGGTACACTGAAGCTTTCTTT.

There are many counts of this clone. The DNA of the CDR3 is TGTGCCAGCAGTTACAGTACTAACACAGATACGCAGTATTTT. It specifies CASSYSTNTDTQYF. V is TRBV6-5 and J is TRBJ2-3; no reliable D call. Trimming left V 2 bases short and J 2 bases short, with 8 bases between. The CDR3 extends over 14 amino acids. CDR1 is MNHEY, CDR2 SVGAGI, per germline.